One sample yielded the 27 T cell receptor beta chains listed below, sequenced in a study of T cells in Graves' hyperthyroidism and ophthalmopathy. The TCR beta CDR3 regions underwent amplification using RNA transcripts as the source. Primed by the HTBI set, a first-round RT-PCR was run on the TCR CDR3. TCRdb re-called the multiplex PCR reads with MiXCR, one entry per CDR3 protein. This table has around 300,000 distinct CDR3 sequences, around 15% appearing once. The source material was blood. The source of these receptors is a woman aged 45-59 years with Graves' hyperthyroidism that later progressed to Graves' ophthalmopathy.

The chain employs TRBV10-2 and TRBJ2-3; 10 bases are shared with TRBD2. The CDR3 has 14 residues. Germline-derived CDR1 and CDR2 are WSHSY and SAAADI. With V trimmed by 7 bases and J by 6 bases, 7 bases remained unmatched. The CDR3 loop reads CASTSGRAPDTQYF. CDR3 bases: TGCGCCAGCACCAGCGGGAGGGCCCCGGATACGCAGTATTTT.

This clonotype was observed a handful of times. Just one base apart from a much larger clone, this may be a read error. The chain recombines TRBV6-1 with TRBJ2-7, with D possibly being TRBD1 or TRBD2 (5 bases each). Germline V CDR1 and CDR2: MNHNS, SASEGT. Deletions cut 6 bases from V and 2 bases from J, with 14 bases between. The CDR3 length is 14 residues. The CDR3 DNA reads TGTGCCAGCAGCCTAGAGGGGACGGCCTACGAGCAGTACTTC. Translated: CASSLEGTAYEQYF.

Worth noting for this clonotype: A much larger clone lies a single base off, so this may be a read error. The chain joins TRBV5-1 to TRBJ1-6; a weak D match, TRBD1 (5 bases). The CDR3 is made up of 16 amino acids. Germline CDR1 and CDR2: SGHRS and YFSETQ. The DNA for the CDR3 is TGCGCCAGCAGCTCGACAGCCGGCTCCTATAATCCACCCCTCCACTTT. Translating it yields CASSSTAGSYNPPLHF.

This clonotype was recorded many times. The chain joins TRBV12-3 or TRBV12-4 to TRBJ1-2, with D hard to call. CDR3 length equals 13 residues. V dropped 6 bases and J dropped 4 bases, with 12 bases sitting between them. The CDR3 sequence is CASSPRTFYGYTF. Written as DNA, the CDR3 is TGTGCCAGCAGCCCCCGTACGTTCTATGGCTACACCTTC.

This clonotype was found many times. The rearrangement links TRBV28 to TRBJ1-3, with D possibly being TRBD1 (6 bases). CDR1 MDHEN and CDR2 SYDVKM come from the germline V gene. Trimming removed 5 bases from V and 0 bases from J, with 23 bases in between. The CDR3 totals 19 residues. DNA of the CDR3: TGTGCCAGCAGTCGACCGGGACACCCGACCACCTACTCTGGAAACACCATATATTTT. Amino acids: CASSRPGHPTTYSGNTIYF.

The table lists this clonotype with many counts. The CDR3 DNA sequence: TGTGCCAGCAGGGCCCAGACCTACGAGCAGTACTTC. Protein sequence: CASRAQTYEQYF. The chain is built from TRBV6-1 and TRBJ2-7, with D hard to call. V dropped 6 bases and J dropped 2 bases, with 8 bases sitting between them. Germline CDR1 reads MNHNS; CDR2 reads SASEGT. The CDR3 sequence is 12 residues long.

This clonotype has at least ten counts. The J gene is TRBJ2-1, the V gene TRBV20-1; possible D gene TRBD1, 6 bases. This CDR3 spans 11 amino acids. The germline V and J ends were trimmed by 5 bases and 11 bases, with 13 bases remaining between them. CDR1 DFQATT and CDR2 SNEGSKA come from the germline V gene (reference sequence). CDR3 region: CSAALRGKQFF. Written as DNA, the CDR3 is TGCAGTGCTGCTCTTAGGGGGAAGCAGTTCTTC.

There are many counts of this clonotype. The chain recombines TRBV10-3 with TRBJ2-7; D is possibly TRBD1 (6 bases). Trimming took 8 bases from V and 5 from J, leaving 10 bases between them. The CDR3 length is 11 residues. Germline CDR1 ENHRY, CDR2 SYGVKD. CDR3 sequence reads: CAIGGGDEQYF. The CDR3 DNA reads TGTGCCATCGGGGGCGGAGACGAGCAGTACTTC.

This clonotype was seen repeatedly, ten times or more. The rearrangement links TRBV7-9 to TRBJ2-1; D possibly corresponds to TRBD2 (5 bases). This CDR3 is 15 amino acids long. Deletions cut 3 bases from V and 2 bases from J, with 11 bases between. From germline, CDR1 is SEHNR and CDR2 FQNEAQ (reference sequence). In DNA, the CDR3 is TGTGCCAGCAGCTTTACCAGCGGAACCTACAATGAGCAGTTCTTC. Translated: CASSFTSGTYNEQFF.

This clonotype was seen at least ten times. This chain joins TRBV3-1 and TRBJ2-5, with TRBD2 matching 8 bases. This CDR3 contains 14 residues. The junction had 6 bases not matched to a gene; V was cut back by 2 bases and J by 7 bases. Germline V gene lookup returns CDR1 LGHDT and CDR2 YNNKEL (reference sequence). The CDR3 region has the DNA TGTGCCAGCAGCCAATCAAGCGGGAGTGGGACCCAGTACTTC. Its protein product is CASSQSSGSGTQYF.

This clonotype was detected once. The chain links TRBV28 to TRBJ2-7; D might be TRBD1 (5 bases). Looked up from germline, CDR1 is MDHEN and CDR2 is SYDVKM. V gave up 3 bases and J gave up 6 bases, with 21 bases separating them. This CDR3 is 16 amino acids long. CDR3 coding DNA: TGTGCCAGCAGTTTTAGTGGCGAACAGGCGACGGTCGAGCAGTACTTC. This sequence encodes CASSFSGEQATVEQYF. Based on the CDR3 plus reference TRBV28 and TRBJ2-7, the full variable domain is DVKVTQSSRYLVKRTGEKVFLECVQDMDHENMFWYRQDPGLGLRLIYFSYDVKMKEKGDIPEGYSVSREKKERFSLILESASTNQTSMYLCASSFSGEQATVEQYFGPGTRLTVT.

This clonotype was found a few times. The chain links TRBV25-1 to TRBJ2-7, with 8 positions matching TRBD2. This CDR3 contains 14 residues. The V gene's germline CDR1 is MGHDK and CDR2 SYGVNS. V trimming: 3 bases; J trimming: 5 bases; junction bases outside the gene matches: 6. This CDR3 is CASSDTLAGNEQYF. The DNA for the CDR3 is TGTGCCAGCAGTGATACGTTAGCGGGAAACGAGCAGTACTTC.

This clonotype appeared a few times. The rearrangement links TRBV7-2 to TRBJ2-7, with TRBD1 matching over 9 bases. With V trimmed by 8 bases and J by 5 bases, 13 bases remained unmatched. Looked up from germline, CDR1 is SGHTA and CDR2 is FQGNSA. The CDR3 loop spans 15 amino acids. The CDR3 region has the DNA TGTGCCAGCGGTCCCGGGACAGGGTCCTATCACGAGCAGTACTTC. Protein product: CASGPGTGSYHEQYF.

This clonotype was recorded at least ten times. The chain is built from TRBV28 and TRBJ2-7; D is possibly TRBD2 (5 bases). This CDR3 is 12 amino acids long. V lost 8 bases and J 0 bases, leaving 8 bases between the germline ends. Germline-derived CDR1 and CDR2 are MDHEN and SYDVKM. CDR3 protein: CASGGNSYEQYF. The CDR3 coding sequence is TGTGCCAGCGGAGGCAACTCCTACGAGCAGTACTTC.

This clonotype was seen ten or more times. CDR3 bases: TGTGCCAGCAGCTTAGCGGGGGCTAACTATGGCTACACCTTC. It codes for CASSLAGANYGYTF. The chain employs TRBV7-2 and TRBJ1-2; possible D gene TRBD1, 5 bases. The ends were cut back, 0 bases at V and 0 bases at J, with 5 bases in the middle. Germline V gives CDR1 SGHTA, CDR2 FQGNSA. The length of the CDR3 is 14 residues. Filled out from reference TRBV7-2 and TRBJ1-2, the complete variable domain reads GAGVSQSPSNKVTEKGKDVELRCDPISGHTALYWYRQSLGQGLEFLIYFQGNSAPDKSGLPSDRFSAERTGGSVSTLTIQRTQQEDSAVYLCASSLAGANYGYTFGSGTRLTVV.

This clonotype was picked up many times. The V and J genes are TRBV7-9 and TRBJ2-5, with D maybe TRBD1 (6 bases). Germline V gene sequence: CDR1 SEHNR, CDR2 FQNEAQ (reference sequence). Trimming took off 4 bases at V and 9 bases at J, with 9 bases between the two ends. The CDR3 contains 11 residues. CDR3 amino acids: CASSSTGSQYF. The CDR3 DNA is TGTGCCAGCAGCTCTACAGGGTCCCAGTACTTC.

This clonotype appeared many times. The chain combines TRBV2 with TRBJ1-5; D not resolved. This CDR3 region has 13 residues. The germline V and J ends were trimmed by 3 bases and 6 bases, with 9 bases remaining between them. The germline V gene has CDR1 SNHLY and CDR2 FYNNEI. CDR3 nucleotide sequence: TGTGCCAGCAGTGATTCGGGTGCTCAGCCCCAGCATTTT. Translating it yields CASSDSGAQPQHF.

This CDR3 reads CASSLGGPKTVDGYTF. The CDR3 nucleotides read TGTGCCAGCAGTTTAGGTGGGCCAAAAACAGTGGATGGCTACACCTTC. V usage is TRBV28 and J usage is TRBJ1-2; the D is unclear. Trimming took off 2 bases at V and 6 bases at J, with 19 bases between the two ends. The CDR3 has 16 amino acids. Per the germline V gene, CDR1 is MDHEN and CDR2 is SYDVKM.

The sample holds many counts of this clonotype. The chain joins TRBV29-1 to TRBJ2-7, with D tentatively TRBD1 (6 bases). In germline, CDR1 is SQVTM, CDR2 ANQGSEA. V dropped 5 bases and J dropped 7 bases, with 15 bases sitting between them. The length of the CDR3 is 12 residues. The CDR3 sequence: CSVLTGSGEQYF. As DNA, the CDR3 is TGCAGCGTTCTCACAGGGTCAGGAGAGCAGTACTTC.

In its sample, this clonotype was seen many times. V is TRBV2 and J is TRBJ2-1; TRBD2 agrees at 7 bases. The CDR3 extends over 14 amino acids. Trimming at V came to 7 bases and at J to 2 bases, leaving 5 bases not matched to a gene. Germline V CDR1 and CDR2: SNHLY, FYNNEI. CDR3 sequence (DNA): TGTGCCAGCAAGGGGAGCGGGACCTACAATGAGCAGTTCTTC. Translating it yields CASKGSGTYNEQFF.

The table lists this clonotype with many counts. This chain joins TRBV28 and TRBJ1-4; D is uncertain. Trimming removed 8 bases from V and 4 bases from J, with 14 bases in between. CDR1 and CDR2 (germline): MDHEN, SYDVKM. The CDR3 has 14 residues. CDR3 bases: TGTGCCAGCGGAGGGAGGCAGTATAATGAAAAACTGTTTTTT. Protein sequence: CASGGRQYNEKLFF.

This clonotype was counted at least ten times. The J gene is TRBJ1-6, the V gene TRBV2; 9 nucleotides align to TRBD1. This CDR3 region has 17 residues. With V trimmed by 10 bases and J by 9 bases, 19 bases remained unmatched. CDR1 and CDR2 from the germline V gene are SNHLY and FYNNEI. The CDR3 sequence is CATSNEIPGTGLSPLHF. The CDR3 nucleotides read TGTGCCACCTCCAACGAAATTCCAGGGACAGGGCTTTCACCCCTCCACTTT.

This sequence joins TRBV19 and TRBJ1-1; D not resolved. Germline V gene sequence: CDR1 LNHDA, CDR2 SQIVND (reference sequence). Trimming removed 10 bases at V and 1 base at J, with 16 bases between. The CDR3 contains 14 residues. The CDR3 DNA sequence: TGTGCCACCCACTTCGGTTCAGCGAACACTGAAGCTTTCTTT. Translation: CATHFGSANTEAFF.

The table lists this clonotype with many counts. The rearrangement links TRBV13 to TRBJ1-1; D is unclear. The germline gives CDR1 PRHDT, CDR2 FYEKMQ (reference sequence). This CDR3 contains 14 residues. V shed 1 base and J shed 4 bases, with 10 bases lying between them. This CDR3 is CASSLDGIRTEAFF. CDR3 sequence (DNA): TGTGCCAGCAGCTTAGATGGGATCCGCACTGAAGCTTTCTTT.

This clonotype was picked up many times. This sequence joins TRBV28 and TRBJ2-1, with D unresolved. The V end lost 6 bases, the J end lost 0 bases, and 9 bases lay between the germline ends. Germline loops: CDR1 MDHEN, CDR2 SYDVKM. The CDR3 is made up of 14 amino acids. CDR3 residues: CASRHRSSYNEQFF. The CDR3 DNA is TGTGCCAGCAGGCACCGGAGCTCCTACAATGAGCAGTTCTTC.

The chain couples TRBV5-1 to TRBJ2-1, with 7 bases matching TRBD2. This CDR3 is 16 amino acids long. CDR1 and CDR2 from the germline V gene are SGHRS and YFSETQ. The V segment lost 0 bases and the J segment 2 bases; nucleotides outside the gene matches: 5. The CDR3 nucleotides read TGCGCCAGCAGCTTGGTGGCGGGAGATACCTACAATGAGCAGTTCTTC. Translation: CASSLVAGDTYNEQFF.

This clonotype was seen many times. This chain links TRBV11-3 with TRBJ2-3; TRBD2 matches 7 bases. After removal of 3 bases from V and 2 bases from J, the junction contained 2 bases not matched to a gene. Germline-derived CDR1 and CDR2 are SGHNT and YENEEA. This CDR3 is 14 amino acids long. The CDR3 DNA reads TGTGCCAGCAGCTTCAGCGGGGACACAGATACGCAGTATTTT. Its protein is CASSFSGDTDTQYF.